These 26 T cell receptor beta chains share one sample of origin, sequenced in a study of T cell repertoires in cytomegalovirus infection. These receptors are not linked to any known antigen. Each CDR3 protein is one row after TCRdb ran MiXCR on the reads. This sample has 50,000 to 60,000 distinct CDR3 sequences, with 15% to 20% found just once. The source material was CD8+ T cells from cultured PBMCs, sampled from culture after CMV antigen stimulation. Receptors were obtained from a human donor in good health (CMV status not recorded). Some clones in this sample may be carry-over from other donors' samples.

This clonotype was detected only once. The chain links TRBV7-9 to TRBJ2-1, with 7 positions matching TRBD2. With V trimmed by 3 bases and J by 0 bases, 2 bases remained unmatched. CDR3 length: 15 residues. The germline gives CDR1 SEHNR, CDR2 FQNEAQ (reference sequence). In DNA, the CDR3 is TGTGCCAGCAGCTTCCCGGGGGGCTCCTACAATGAGCAGTTCTTC. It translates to CASSFPGGSYNEQFF.

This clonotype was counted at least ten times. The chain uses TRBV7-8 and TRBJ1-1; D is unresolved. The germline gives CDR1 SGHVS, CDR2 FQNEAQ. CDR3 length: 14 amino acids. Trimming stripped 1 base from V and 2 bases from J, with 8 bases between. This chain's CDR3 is CASSLGRPNTEAFF. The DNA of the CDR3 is TGTGCCAGCAGCTTAGGCAGGCCCAACACTGAAGCTTTCTTT.

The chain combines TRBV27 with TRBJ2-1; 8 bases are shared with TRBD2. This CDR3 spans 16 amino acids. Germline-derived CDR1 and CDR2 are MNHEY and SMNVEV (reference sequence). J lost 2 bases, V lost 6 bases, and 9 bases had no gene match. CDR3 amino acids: CASSLLSGAPYNEQFF. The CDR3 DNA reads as TGTGCCAGCAGCCTTCTTAGCGGGGCACCCTACAATGAGCAGTTCTTC.

This chain's CDR3 is CASKAGAYEQYF. The CDR3 coding sequence is TGTGCCAGCAAAGCAGGGGCCTACGAGCAGTACTTC. The chain links TRBV7-8 to TRBJ2-7; possibly TRBD1 for D (6 bases). CDR3 length: 12 residues. Germline CDR1 is SGHVS and CDR2 is FQNEAQ. Trimming removed 7 bases at V and 2 bases at J, with 9 bases between. The variable domain in full, completed from reference TRBV7-8 and TRBJ2-7, reads GAGVSQSPRYKVAKRGQDVALRCDPISGHVSLFWYQQALGQGPEFLTYFQNEAQLDKSGLPSDRFFAERPEGSVSTLKIQRTQQEDSAVYLCASKAGAYEQYFGPGTRLTVT.

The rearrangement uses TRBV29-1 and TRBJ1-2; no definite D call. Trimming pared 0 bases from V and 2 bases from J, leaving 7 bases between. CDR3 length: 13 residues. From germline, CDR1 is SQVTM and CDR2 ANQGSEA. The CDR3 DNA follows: TGCAGCGTTGAAGACACAGTGAACTATGGCTACACCTTC. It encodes CSVEDTVNYGYTF.

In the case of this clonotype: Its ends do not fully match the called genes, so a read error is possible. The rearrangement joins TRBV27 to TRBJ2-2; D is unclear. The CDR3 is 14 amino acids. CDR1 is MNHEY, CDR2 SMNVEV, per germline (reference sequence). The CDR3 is CANSFWQDTGELFF. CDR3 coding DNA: TGTGCCAACAGTTTCTGGCAGGACACCGGGGAGCTGTTTTTT.

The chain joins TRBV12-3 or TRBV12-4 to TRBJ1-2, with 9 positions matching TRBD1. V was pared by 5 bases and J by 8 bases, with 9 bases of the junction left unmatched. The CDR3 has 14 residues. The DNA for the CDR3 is TGTGCCAGCAGTAACTACAGGGGGCTCAGGGGCTACACCTTC. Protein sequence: CASSNYRGLRGYTF.

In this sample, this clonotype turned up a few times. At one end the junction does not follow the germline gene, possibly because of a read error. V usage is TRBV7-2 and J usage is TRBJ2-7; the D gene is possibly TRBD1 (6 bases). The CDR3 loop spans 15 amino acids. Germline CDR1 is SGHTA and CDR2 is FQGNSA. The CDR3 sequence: CASSQGLSSSHEQYF. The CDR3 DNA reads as TGTGCCAGCAGTCAGGGGCTCAGTTCCTCCCACGAGCAGTACTTC.

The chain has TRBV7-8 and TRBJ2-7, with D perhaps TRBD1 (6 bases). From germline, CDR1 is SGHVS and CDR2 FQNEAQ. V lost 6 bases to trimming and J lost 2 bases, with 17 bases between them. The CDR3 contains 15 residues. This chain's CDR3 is CASSNRDLYPYEQYF. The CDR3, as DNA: TGTGCCAGCAGTAACAGGGATTTGTACCCCTACGAGCAGTACTTC.

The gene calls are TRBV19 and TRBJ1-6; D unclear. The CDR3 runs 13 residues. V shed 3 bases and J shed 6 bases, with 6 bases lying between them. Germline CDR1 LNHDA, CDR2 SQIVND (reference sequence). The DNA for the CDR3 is TGTGCCAGTAGTATCGCCATTAATTCACCCCTCCACTTT. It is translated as CASSIAINSPLHF.

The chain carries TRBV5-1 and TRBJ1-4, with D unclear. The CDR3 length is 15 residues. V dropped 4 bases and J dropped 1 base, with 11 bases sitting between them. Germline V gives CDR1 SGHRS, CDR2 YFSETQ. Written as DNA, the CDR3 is TGCGCCAGCAGCCGTTCGGGGTTAACTAATGAAAAACTGTTTTTT. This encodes CASSRSGLTNEKLFF.

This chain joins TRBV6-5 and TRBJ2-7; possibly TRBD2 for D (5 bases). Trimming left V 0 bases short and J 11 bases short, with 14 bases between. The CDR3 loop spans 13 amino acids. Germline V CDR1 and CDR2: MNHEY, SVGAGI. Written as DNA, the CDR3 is TGTGCCAGCAGTTACTCGAATGGTCTGGAGGAGTACTTC. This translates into CASSYSNGLEEYF.

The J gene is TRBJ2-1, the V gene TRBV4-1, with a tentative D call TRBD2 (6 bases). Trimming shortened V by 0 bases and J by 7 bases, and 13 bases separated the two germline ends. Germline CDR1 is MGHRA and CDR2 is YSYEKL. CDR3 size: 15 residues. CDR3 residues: CASSQDVGGGNEQFF. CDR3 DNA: TGCGCCAGCAGCCAAGACGTCGGGGGTGGTAATGAGCAGTTCTTC.

CDR3 sequence: CASSLTGVETQYF. The CDR3 nucleotides read TGTGCCAGCAGCCTTACGGGGGTGGAGACCCAGTACTTC. The J gene is TRBJ2-5, the V gene TRBV7-2; D might be TRBD2 (6 bases). CDR1 SGHTA and CDR2 FQGNSA come from the germline V gene. V shed 5 bases and J shed 5 bases, with 12 bases lying between them. CDR3 length: 13 residues.

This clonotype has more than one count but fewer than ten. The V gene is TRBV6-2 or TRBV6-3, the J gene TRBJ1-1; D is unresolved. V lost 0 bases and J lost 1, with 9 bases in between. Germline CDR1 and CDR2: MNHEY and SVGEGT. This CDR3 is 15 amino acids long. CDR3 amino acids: CASSYSDGPNTEAFF. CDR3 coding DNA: TGTGCCAGCAGTTACTCGGACGGACCGAACACTGAAGCTTTCTTT.

CDR3 coding DNA: TGTGCCAGCAAAGAGGACGGGAACACTGAAGCTTTCTTT. Translation: CASKEDGNTEAFF. This sequence joins TRBV12-3 or TRBV12-4 and TRBJ1-1; D not certain. The length of the CDR3 is 13 residues. V was trimmed by 7 bases and J by 1 base, leaving 10 bases between them.

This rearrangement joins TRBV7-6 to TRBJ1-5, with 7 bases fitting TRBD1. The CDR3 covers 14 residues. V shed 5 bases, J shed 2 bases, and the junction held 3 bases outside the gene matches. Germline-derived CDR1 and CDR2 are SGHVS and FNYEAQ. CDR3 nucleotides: TGTGCCAGCAGCCCAGGGACAGGCAATCAGCCCCAGCATTTT. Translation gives CASSPGTGNQPQHF.

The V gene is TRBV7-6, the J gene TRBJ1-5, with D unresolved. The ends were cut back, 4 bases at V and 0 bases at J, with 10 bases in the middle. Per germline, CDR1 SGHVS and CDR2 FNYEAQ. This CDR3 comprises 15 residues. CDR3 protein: CASSSNANSNQPQHF. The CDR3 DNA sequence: TGTGCCAGCAGCTCAAACGCAAATAGCAATCAGCCCCAGCATTTT.

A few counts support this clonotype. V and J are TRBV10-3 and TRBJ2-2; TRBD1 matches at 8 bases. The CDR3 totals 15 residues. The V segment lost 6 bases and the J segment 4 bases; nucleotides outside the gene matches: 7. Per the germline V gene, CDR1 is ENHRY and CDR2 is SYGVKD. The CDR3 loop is CAIRMDRAGTGELFF. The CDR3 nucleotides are TGTGCCATCAGGATGGACAGGGCCGGCACCGGGGAGCTGTTTTTT.

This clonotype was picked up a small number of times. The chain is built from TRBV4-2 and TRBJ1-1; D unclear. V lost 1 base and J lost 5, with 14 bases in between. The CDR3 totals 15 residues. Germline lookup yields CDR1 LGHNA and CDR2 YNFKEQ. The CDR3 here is CASSQAGTGFTEAFF. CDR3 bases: TGTGCCAGCAGCCAAGCAGGAACGGGTTTTACTGAAGCTTTCTTT.

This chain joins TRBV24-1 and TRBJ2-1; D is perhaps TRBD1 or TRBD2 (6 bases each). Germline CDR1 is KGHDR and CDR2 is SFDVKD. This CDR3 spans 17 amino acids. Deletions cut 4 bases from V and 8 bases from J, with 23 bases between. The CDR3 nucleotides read TGTGCCACCAGTGACCCTCCAGGTGGGGGGCAAGTGGATGAGCAGTTCTTC. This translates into CATSDPPGGGQVDEQFF.

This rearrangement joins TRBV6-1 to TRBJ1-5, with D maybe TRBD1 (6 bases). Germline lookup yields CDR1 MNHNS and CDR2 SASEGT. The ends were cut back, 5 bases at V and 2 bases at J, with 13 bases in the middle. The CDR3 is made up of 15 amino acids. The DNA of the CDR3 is TGTGCCAGCAGTCGGAGGGGGGGTGGCAATCAGCCCCAGCATTTT. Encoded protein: CASSRRGGGNQPQHF.

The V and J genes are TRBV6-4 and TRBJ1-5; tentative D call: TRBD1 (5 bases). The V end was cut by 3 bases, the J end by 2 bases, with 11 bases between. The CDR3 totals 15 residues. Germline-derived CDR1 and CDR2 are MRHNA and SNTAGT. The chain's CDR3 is CASSESGSGNQPQHF. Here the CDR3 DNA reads TGTGCCAGCAGTGAGTCAGGGAGCGGCAATCAGCCCCAGCATTTT.

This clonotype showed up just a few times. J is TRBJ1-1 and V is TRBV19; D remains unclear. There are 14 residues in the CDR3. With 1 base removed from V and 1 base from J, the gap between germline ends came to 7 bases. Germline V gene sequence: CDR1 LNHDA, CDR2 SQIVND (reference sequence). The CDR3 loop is CASSIGHPNTEAFF. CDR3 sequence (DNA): TGTGCCAGTAGTATAGGTCACCCGAACACTGAAGCTTTCTTT.

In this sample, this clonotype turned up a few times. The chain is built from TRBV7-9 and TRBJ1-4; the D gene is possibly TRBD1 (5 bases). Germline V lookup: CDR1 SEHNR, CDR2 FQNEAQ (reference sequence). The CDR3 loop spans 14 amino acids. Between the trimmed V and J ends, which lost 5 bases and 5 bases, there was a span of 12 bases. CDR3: CASSRGGANEKLFF. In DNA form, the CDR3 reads TGTGCCAGCAGCCGAGGAGGGGCGAATGAAAAACTGTTTTTT.

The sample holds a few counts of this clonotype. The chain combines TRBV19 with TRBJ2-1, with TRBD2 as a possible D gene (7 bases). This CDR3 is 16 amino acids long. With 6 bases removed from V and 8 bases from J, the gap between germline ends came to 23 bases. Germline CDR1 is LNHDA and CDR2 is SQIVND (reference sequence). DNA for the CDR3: TGTGCCAGTAGCCAATGGGGGGGGCCAGGTAGTGATGAGCAGTTCTTC. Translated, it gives CASSQWGGPGSDEQFF.